A selection of T cell receptor beta chains follows, all from one sample in a study of glioma-infiltrating T cells. TCRdb reprocessed the multiplex PCR reads with MiXCR, giving one entry per CDR3 protein. The sample includes under 150,000 distinct CDR3 sequences, roughly two fifths of them seen just once. What was sequenced was glioma tissue, nonneoplastic brain tissue, or PBMCs (not recorded which). Receptors were obtained from a human donor with low-grade glioma or glioblastoma, undergoing nonglioma brain surgery, or in good health (not recorded which). The CDR3 runs from the conserved cysteine through the conserved F or W. D genes are given only for firm matches. Size tells how often a clone was seen (once, few, many) or the class of an expanded clone, and some rows leave it out.

V gene	J gene	clone size	D gene	CDR3 protein	CDR3 DNA
TRBV27	TRBJ2-3	NA	NA	CAAGVDTQYF	TGTGCCGCAGGGGTCGATACGCAGTATTTT
TRBV28	TRBJ2-1	once	TRBD1	CASSPRDRADNEQFF	TGTGCCAGCAGTCCCCGGGACAGAGCAGACAATGAGCAGTTCTTC
TRBV7-2	TRBJ1-1	few	NA	CASSGSRAKDTEAFF	TGTGCCAGCAGCGGCTCGAGGGCGAAGGACACTGAAGCTTTCTTT
TRBV4-1	TRBJ1-2	NA	NA	CASSQSRAVNYGYTF	TGCGCCAGCAGCCAGTCGCGGGCAGTGAACTATGGCTACACCTTC
TRBV24-1	TRBJ1-1	few	NA	CATSDSAEMNTEAFF	TGTGCCACCAGTGATTCGGCAGAAATGAACACTGAAGCTTTCTTT
TRBV4-3	TRBJ2-5	few	NA	CASSPSFSVGETQYF	TGCGCCAGCAGCCCGTCTTTTTCAGTAGGAGAGACCCAGTACTTC
TRBV6-1	TRBJ1-2	NA	NA	CASSDANYGYTF	TGTGCCAGCAGCGATGCTAACTATGGCTACACCTTC
TRBV25-1	TRBJ1-2	NA	NA	CASSQEGGIHGYTF	TGCGCCAGCAGCCAAGAAGGAGGCATTCATGGCTACACCTTC
TRBV4-3	TRBJ1-5	many	NA	CASSQGGFHQPQHF	TGCGCCAGCAGCCAAGGAGGGTTTCATCAGCCCCAGCATTTT
TRBV7-2	TRBJ1-1	few	NA	CASSLDQVMNTEAFF	TGTGCCAGCAGCTTAGATCAGGTCATGAACACTGAAGCTTTCTTT
TRBV6-1	TRBJ2-3	few	TRBD2	CASVKGAYELAGVRTQYF	TGTGCCAGCGTTAAAGGCGCCTACGAGCTAGCGGGAGTCCGCACGCAGTATTTT
TRBV6-1	TRBJ2-1	NA	NA	CASSRRLVESREQFF	TGTGCCAGCAGCCGCCGACTAGTTGAGTCGCGTGAGCAGTTCTTC
TRBV20-1	TRBJ2-5	NA	TRBD1	CSARDRGLETQYF	TGCAGTGCTAGAGACAGGGGGCTGGAGACCCAGTACTTC
TRBV6-1	TRBJ1-3	many	TRBD1	CASSELQGEGNTIYF	TGTGCCAGCAGTGAACTACAGGGGGAAGGTAACACCATATATTTT
TRBV28	TRBJ2-7	NA	NA	CASFSADRLYEQYF	TGTGCCAGCTTCTCTGCCGACAGACTCTACGAGCAGTACTTC
TRBV12-3/TRBV12-4	TRBJ2-2	once	NA	CATKGSRTGELFF	TGTGCCACCAAGGGGTCTCGCACCGGGGAGCTGTTTTTT
TRBV6-1	TRBJ1-5	few	TRBD1	CASRRQGMGQPQHF	TGTGCCAGCAGACGACAGGGTATGGGTCAGCCCCAGCATTTT
TRBV20-1	TRBJ2-3	many	TRBD1	CSAPGTGRTDTQYF	TGCAGTGCTCCAGGGACAGGGCGCACAGATACGCAGTATTTT
TRBV7-2	TRBJ2-5	NA	TRBD2	CASSPSSGKETQYF	TGTGCCAGCAGCCCCTCTAGCGGAAAAGAGACCCAGTACTTC
TRBV6-1	TRBJ1-5	many	NA	CASSSRSGVDNQPQHF	TGTGCCAGCAGTTCCCGCTCAGGGGTCGACAATCAGCCCCAGCATTTT
TRBV7-9	TRBJ1-2	NA	NA	CASSFGQNYGYTF	TGTGCCAGCAGCTTTGGACAGAACTATGGCTACACCTTC
TRBV6-5	TRBJ2-1	NA	TRBD1	CASSHRDSDYNEQFF	TGTGCCAGCAGTCACCGGGACAGCGACTACAATGAGCAGTTCTTC
TRBV28	TRBJ2-7	NA	NA	CASSLSGLSYEQYF	TGTGCCAGCAGTTTAAGCGGGCTCTCCTACGAGCAGTACTTC
TRBV27	TRBJ2-7	few	NA	CASSPFGQGYEQYF	TGTGCCAGCAGCCCTTTCGGGCAGGGTTACGAGCAGTACTTC
TRBV28	TRBJ2-1	NA	TRBD2	CASSPQTSGRGEQFF	TGTGCCAGCAGTCCCCAGACTAGCGGGAGAGGTGAGCAGTTCTTC
TRBV18	TRBJ2-4	NA	TRBD1	CASSLGQAHNIQYF	TGTGCCAGCTCGCTGGGACAGGCTCATAACATTCAGTACTTC
TRBV15	TRBJ1-4	NA	NA	CASSLTVEGEKLFF	TGTGCCAGCAGCTTAACGGTGGAAGGAGAAAAACTGTTTTTT
TRBV20-1	TRBJ2-3	few	TRBD2	CSPVAGGDTQYF	TGCAGTCCTGTTGCGGGAGGGGATACGCAGTATTTT
TRBV20-1	TRBJ1-1	once	TRBD1	CSARAPQGGTEAFF	TGCAGTGCTAGAGCCCCACAGGGGGGGACTGAAGCTTTCTTT
TRBV29-1	TRBJ2-7	NA	NA	CSPTYPTYEQYF	TGCAGCCCCACCTACCCAACCTACGAGCAGTACTTC
TRBV6-2/TRBV6-3	TRBJ2-7	NA	TRBD2	CASSLAVGPSYEQYF	TGTGCCAGCAGTCTAGCGGTCGGGCCATCCTACGAGCAGTACTTC
TRBV3-1	TRBJ1-5	many	TRBD1	CASSQGRTGYQPQHF	TGTGCCAGCAGCCAGGGAAGGACAGGTTATCAGCCCCAGCATTTT
TRBV7-2	TRBJ1-4	NA	TRBD1	CASSLDRGAEKLFF	TGTGCCAGCAGCCTAGACAGGGGTGCCGAAAAACTGTTTTTT
TRBV28	TRBJ1-1	many	NA	CASSPYPGNTEAFF	TGTGCCAGCAGTCCCTACCCGGGGAACACTGAAGCTTTCTTT
TRBV7-9	TRBJ2-3	NA	NA	CASSLAGGLSDTQYF	TGTGCCAGCAGCTTAGCGGGGGGGCTTTCAGATACGCAGTATTTT
TRBV6-2/TRBV6-3	TRBJ2-7	NA	NA	CASSYVAGTAIGEQYF	TGTGCCAGCAGTTACGTCGCAGGGACGGCAATCGGCGAGCAGTACTTC
TRBV4-2	TRBJ1-1	few	TRBD1	CASSQDPQGALNTEAFF	TGTGCCAGCAGCCAAGATCCCCAGGGGGCTTTGAACACTGAAGCTTTCTTT
TRBV20-1	TRBJ2-2	NA	NA	CSDKSAGFANTGELFF	TGCAGTGATAAGTCCGCGGGGTTCGCGAACACCGGGGAGCTGTTTTTT
TRBV6-2/TRBV6-3	TRBJ1-1	once	NA	CASSPPTGRYTEAFF	TGTGCCAGCAGTCCGCCGACAGGACGGTACACTGAAGCTTTCTTT
TRBV27	TRBJ1-1	NA	TRBD1	CASKLYPGTGVRGTEAFF	TGTGCCAGCAAGTTGTACCCTGGGACAGGGGTGAGGGGCACTGAAGCTTTCTTT
TRBV6-6	TRBJ1-1	many	NA	CASSYSRQFTEAFF	TGTGCCAGCAGTTACTCAAGACAGTTCACTGAAGCTTTCTTT
TRBV7-2	TRBJ2-5	few	NA	CASSRSGTTETQYF	TGTGCCAGCAGCCGTTCCGGGACAACCGAGACCCAGTACTTC
TRBV6-5	TRBJ1-1	NA	NA	CASSYSRTTEAFF	TGTGCCAGCAGTTACTCCCGGACCACTGAAGCTTTCTTT
TRBV20-1	TRBJ2-7	NA	TRBD1	CSASDAGGSYEQYF	TGCAGTGCTAGTGATGCAGGGGGCAGTTACGAGCAGTACTTC
TRBV27	TRBJ1-1	NA	TRBD1	CASSPFDRGWTEAFF	TGTGCCAGCAGCCCGTTTGACAGGGGTTGGACTGAAGCTTTCTTT
TRBV4-1	TRBJ1-2	few	NA	CASSQDPGPSNYGYTF	TGCGCCAGCAGCCAAGATCCCGGACCCTCCAACTATGGCTACACCTTC
TRBV29-1	TRBJ1-1	many	TRBD1	CSAKGQDEAFF	TGCAGCGCCAAGGGACAGGATGAAGCTTTCTTT
TRBV6-9	TRBJ2-5	NA	NA	CASSYGTGVQETQNF	TGTGCCAGCAGTTACGGAACCGGAGTCCAAGAGACCCAGAACTTC